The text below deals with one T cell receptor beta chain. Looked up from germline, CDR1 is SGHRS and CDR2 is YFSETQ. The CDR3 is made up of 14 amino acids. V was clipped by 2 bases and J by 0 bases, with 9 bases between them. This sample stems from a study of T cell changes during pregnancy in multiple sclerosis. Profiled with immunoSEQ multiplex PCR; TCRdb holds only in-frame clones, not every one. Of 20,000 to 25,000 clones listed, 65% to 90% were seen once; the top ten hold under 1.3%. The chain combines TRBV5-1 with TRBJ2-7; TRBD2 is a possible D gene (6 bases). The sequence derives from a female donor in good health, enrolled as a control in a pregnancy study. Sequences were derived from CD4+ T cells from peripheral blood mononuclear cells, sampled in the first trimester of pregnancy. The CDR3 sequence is CASSFSGTSYEQYF. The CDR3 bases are TGCGCCAGCAGCTTTAGCGGCACCTCCTACGAGCAGTACTTC.